This entry lists 7 T cell receptor beta chains sequenced from one sample in a study of identical twins. Each CDR3 protein gets one entry after TCRdb re-called the 5' RACE reads with MiXCR. Here the sample spans 700,000 or so distinct CDR3 sequences, less than 25% being singletons. The same sample was also studied in work on T cells expressing NK-cell markers.

The sequencing input was PBMCs. These receptors all stem from a woman aged 18-29 years in good health.

This clonotype was detected a few times. This chain connects TRBV12-3 or TRBV12-4 to TRBJ1-2; 10 positions match TRBD1. This CDR3 is 16 amino acids long. After removal of 5 bases from V and 3 bases from J, the junction contained 9 bases not matched to a gene. The CDR3 region has the DNA TGTGCCAGCAGTCCCCGACGGACAGGGGGGGACTATGGCTACACCTTC. Amino acid sequence: CASSPRRTGGDYGYTF.

This clonotype was observed a few times. The chain is built from TRBV10-3 and TRBJ2-3; the match to TRBD2 covers 14 bases. CDR1 is ENHRY and CDR2 is SYGVKD in the germline V gene. The CDR3 consists of 15 residues. Trimming took 5 bases from V and 9 from J; bases not matched to a gene: 7. For the CDR3, the DNA is TGTGCCATCAGTATGACTAGCGGGGGGGCTTGGACGCAGTATTTT. This sequence encodes CAISMTSGGAWTQYF.

This clonotype has more than one count but fewer than ten. This chain links TRBV12-3 or TRBV12-4 with TRBJ1-1; the D gene is possibly TRBD1 (5 bases). Deletions cut 7 bases from V and 6 bases from J, with 12 bases between. The CDR3 loop spans 12 amino acids. CDR3 residues: CASNQRGPEAFF. CDR3 nucleotides: TGTGCCAGCAACCAAAGGGGCCCTGAAGCTTTCTTT.

This chain connects TRBV20-1 to TRBJ2-7; D is ambiguous. The CDR3 loop spans 17 amino acids. Germline loops: CDR1 DFQATT, CDR2 SNEGSKA (reference sequence). The germline V and J ends were trimmed by 0 bases and 1 base, with 19 bases remaining between them. Here the CDR3 DNA reads TGCAGTGCTAGAGAGGATACAAGCCTTTTCACGTCCTACGAGCAGTACTTC. It is translated as CSAREDTSLFTSYEQYF.

The chain recombines TRBV4-3 with TRBJ1-3; no firm D call. The CDR3 is 15 residues long. Germline lookup yields CDR1 LGHNA and CDR2 YSLEER. Between the trimmed V and J ends, which lost 0 bases and 0 bases, there was a span of 6 bases. The CDR3 reads CASSQDSNSGNTIYF. The CDR3 DNA reads as TGCGCCAGCAGCCAAGATTCTAACTCTGGAAACACCATATATTTT.

The chain has TRBV7-8 and TRBJ1-1; D remains unclear. Germline assignment: CDR1 SGHVS and CDR2 FQNEAQ. The CDR3 is 14 residues long. V gave up 5 bases and J gave up 1 base, with 11 bases separating them. In nucleotides, the CDR3 is TGTGCCAGCAGCCGAAACAGACCGAACACTGAAGCTTTCTTT. This gives the protein CASSRNRPNTEAFF. Full variable domain (remainder filled in from reference TRBV7-8 and TRBJ1-1): GAGVSQSPRYKVAKRGQDVALRCDPISGHVSLFWYQQALGQGPEFLTYFQNEAQLDKSGLPSDRFFAERPEGSVSTLKIQRTQQEDSAVYLCASSRNRPNTEAFFGQGTRLTVV.

In its sample, this clonotype was seen a few times. The chain combines TRBV7-9 with TRBJ1-4; a possible D gene is TRBD1 (5 bases). Germline V gene lookup returns CDR1 SEHNR and CDR2 FQNEAQ (reference sequence). Trimming took off 4 bases at V and 10 bases at J, with 22 bases between the two ends. This CDR3 spans 16 amino acids. The chain's CDR3 is CASSSLGVLSGGKLFF. DNA of the CDR3: TGTGCCAGCAGCTCCCTGGGCGTACTTTCTGGGGGAAAACTGTTTTTT.